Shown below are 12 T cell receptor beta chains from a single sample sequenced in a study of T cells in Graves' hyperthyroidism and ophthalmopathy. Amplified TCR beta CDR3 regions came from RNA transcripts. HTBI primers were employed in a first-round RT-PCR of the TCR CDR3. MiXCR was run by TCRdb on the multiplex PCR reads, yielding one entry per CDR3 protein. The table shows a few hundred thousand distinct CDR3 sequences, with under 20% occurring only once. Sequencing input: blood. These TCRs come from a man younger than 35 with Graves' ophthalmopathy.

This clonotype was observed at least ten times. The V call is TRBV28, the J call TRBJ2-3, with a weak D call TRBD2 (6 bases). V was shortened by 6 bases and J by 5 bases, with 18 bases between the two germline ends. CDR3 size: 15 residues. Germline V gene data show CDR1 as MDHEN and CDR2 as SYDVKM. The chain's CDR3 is CASRTGTPMGDTQYF. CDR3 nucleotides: TGTGCCAGCAGAACCGGGACTCCGATGGGAGATACGCAGTATTTT. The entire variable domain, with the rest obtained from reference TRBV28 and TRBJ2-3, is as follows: DVKVTQSSRYLVKRTGEKVFLECVQDMDHENMFWYRQDPGLGLRLIYFSYDVKMKEKGDIPEGYSVSREKKERFSLILESASTNQTSMYLCASRTGTPMGDTQYFGPGTRLTVL.

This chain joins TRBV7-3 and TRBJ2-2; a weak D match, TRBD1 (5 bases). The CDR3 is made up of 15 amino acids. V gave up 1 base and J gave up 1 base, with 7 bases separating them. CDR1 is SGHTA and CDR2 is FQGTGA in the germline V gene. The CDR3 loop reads CASSLMGQNTGELFF. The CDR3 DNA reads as TGTGCCAGCAGCTTAATGGGGCAGAACACCGGGGAGCTGTTTTTT.

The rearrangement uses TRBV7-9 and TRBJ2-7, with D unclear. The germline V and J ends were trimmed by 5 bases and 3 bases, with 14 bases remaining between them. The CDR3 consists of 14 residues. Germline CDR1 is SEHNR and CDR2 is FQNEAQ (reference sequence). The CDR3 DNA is TGTGCCAGCAGCCCCACTGACATTATCTACGAGCAGTACTTC. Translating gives CASSPTDIIYEQYF.

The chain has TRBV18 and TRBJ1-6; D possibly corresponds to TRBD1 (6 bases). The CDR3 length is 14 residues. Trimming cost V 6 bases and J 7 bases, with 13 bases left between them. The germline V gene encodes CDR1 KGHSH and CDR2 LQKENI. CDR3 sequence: CASSREGVNSPLHF. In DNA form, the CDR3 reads TGTGCCAGCTCCCGTGAGGGGGTGAATTCACCCCTCCACTTT.

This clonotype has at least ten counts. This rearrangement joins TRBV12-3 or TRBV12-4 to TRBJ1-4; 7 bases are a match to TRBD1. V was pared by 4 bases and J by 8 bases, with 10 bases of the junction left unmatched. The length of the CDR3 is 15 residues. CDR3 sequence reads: CASSSSGTVGEKLFF. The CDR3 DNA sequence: TGTGCCAGCAGTTCATCCGGGACAGTGGGCGAAAAACTGTTTTTT.

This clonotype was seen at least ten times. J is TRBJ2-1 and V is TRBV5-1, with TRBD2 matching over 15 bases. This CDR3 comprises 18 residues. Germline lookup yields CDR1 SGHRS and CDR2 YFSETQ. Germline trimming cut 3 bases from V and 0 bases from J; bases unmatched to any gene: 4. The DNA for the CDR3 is TGCGCCAGCAGCTCCCGGACTAGCGGGGGGGCCTCCTACAATGAGCAGTTCTTC. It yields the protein CASSSRTSGGASYNEQFF.

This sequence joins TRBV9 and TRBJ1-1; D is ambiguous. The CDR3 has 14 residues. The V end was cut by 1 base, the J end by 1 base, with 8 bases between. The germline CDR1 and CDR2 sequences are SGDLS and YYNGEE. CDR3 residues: CASSVFSRNTEAFF. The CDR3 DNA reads TGTGCCAGCAGCGTATTCTCGCGGAACACTGAAGCTTTCTTT. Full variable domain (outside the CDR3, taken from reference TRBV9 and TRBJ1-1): DSGVTQTPKHLITATGQRVTLRCSPRSGDLSVYWYQQSLDQGLQFLIQYYNGEERAKGNILERFSAQQFPDLHSELNLSSLELGDSALYFCASSVFSRNTEAFFGQGTRLTVV.

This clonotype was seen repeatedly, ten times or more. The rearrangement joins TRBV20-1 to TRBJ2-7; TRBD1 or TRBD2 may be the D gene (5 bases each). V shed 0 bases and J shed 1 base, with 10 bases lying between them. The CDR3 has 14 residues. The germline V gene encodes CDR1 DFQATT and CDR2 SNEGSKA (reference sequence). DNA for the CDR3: TGCAGTGCTAGAGAGGGCGAGGGGTCCTACGAGCAGTACTTC. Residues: CSAREGEGSYEQYF.

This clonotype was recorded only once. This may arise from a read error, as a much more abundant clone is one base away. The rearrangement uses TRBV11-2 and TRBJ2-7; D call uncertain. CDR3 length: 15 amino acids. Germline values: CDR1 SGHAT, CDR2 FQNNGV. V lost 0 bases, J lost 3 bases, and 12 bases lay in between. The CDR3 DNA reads TGTGCCAGCAGCTTAGATGGGGTTGGGGACTACGAGCAGTACTTC. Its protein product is CASSLDGVGDYEQYF.

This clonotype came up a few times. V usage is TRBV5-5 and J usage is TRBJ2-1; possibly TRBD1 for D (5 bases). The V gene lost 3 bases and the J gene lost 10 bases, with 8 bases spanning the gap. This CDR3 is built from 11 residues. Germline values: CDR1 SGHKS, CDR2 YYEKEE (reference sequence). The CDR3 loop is CASSSNREQFF. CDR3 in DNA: TGTGCCAGCAGCTCCAACAGGGAGCAGTTCTTC.

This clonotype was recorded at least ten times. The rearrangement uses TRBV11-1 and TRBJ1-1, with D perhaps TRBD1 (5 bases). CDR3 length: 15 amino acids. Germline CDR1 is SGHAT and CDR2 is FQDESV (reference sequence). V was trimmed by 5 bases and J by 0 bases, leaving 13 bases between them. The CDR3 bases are TGTGCCAGCAGCGGGGCAGGCGGTTTGAACACTGAAGCTTTCTTT. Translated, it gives CASSGAGGLNTEAFF.

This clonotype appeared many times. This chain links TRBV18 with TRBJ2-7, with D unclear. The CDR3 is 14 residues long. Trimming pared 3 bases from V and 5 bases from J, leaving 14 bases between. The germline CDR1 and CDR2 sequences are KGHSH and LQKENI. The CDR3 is CASSPMALDHEQYF. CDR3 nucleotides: TGTGCCAGCTCACCGATGGCCTTAGACCACGAGCAGTACTTC.